This T cell receptor (beta chain) originates from a study of OX40 agonist ivuxolimab in advanced cancers. Generated by immunoSEQ multiplex PCR, the TCRdb table keeps only in-frame clones and is missing some. The sample consists of 40,000 to 60,000 clones, approximately 79% of them appearing once. V was clipped by 5 bases and J by 0 bases, with 12 bases between them. Germline CDR1 and CDR2: KGHSH and LQKENI. This CDR3 region has 15 residues. The sample here was CD4+ or CD8+ T cells sorted from blood, taken in a trial of the OX40 agonist ivuxolimab. The V and J genes are TRBV18 and TRBJ2-3; D is undetermined. The source of this sequence is an adult with an advanced solid tumor such as melanoma, head and neck, liver or kidney cancer. The CDR3 loop reads CASSVLTLSTDTQYF. CDR3 DNA: TGTGCCAGCTCAGTCCTGACGCTTAGCACAGATACGCAGTATTTT.